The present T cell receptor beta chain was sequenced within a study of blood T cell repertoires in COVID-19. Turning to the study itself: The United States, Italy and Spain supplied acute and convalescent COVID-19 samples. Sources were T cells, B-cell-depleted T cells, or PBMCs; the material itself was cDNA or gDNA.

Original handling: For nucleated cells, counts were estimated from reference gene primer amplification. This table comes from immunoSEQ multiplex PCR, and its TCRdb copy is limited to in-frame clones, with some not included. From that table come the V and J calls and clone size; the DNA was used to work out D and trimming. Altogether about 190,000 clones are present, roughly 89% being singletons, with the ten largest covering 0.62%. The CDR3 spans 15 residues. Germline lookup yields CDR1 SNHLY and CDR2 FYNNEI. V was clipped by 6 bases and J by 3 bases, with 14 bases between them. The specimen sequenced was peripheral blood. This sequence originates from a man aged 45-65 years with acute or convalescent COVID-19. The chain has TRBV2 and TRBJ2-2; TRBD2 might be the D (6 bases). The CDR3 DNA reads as TGTGCCAGCAGGGGGATCCGGGACTACACCGGGGAGCTGTTTTTT. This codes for CASRGIRDYTGELFF.